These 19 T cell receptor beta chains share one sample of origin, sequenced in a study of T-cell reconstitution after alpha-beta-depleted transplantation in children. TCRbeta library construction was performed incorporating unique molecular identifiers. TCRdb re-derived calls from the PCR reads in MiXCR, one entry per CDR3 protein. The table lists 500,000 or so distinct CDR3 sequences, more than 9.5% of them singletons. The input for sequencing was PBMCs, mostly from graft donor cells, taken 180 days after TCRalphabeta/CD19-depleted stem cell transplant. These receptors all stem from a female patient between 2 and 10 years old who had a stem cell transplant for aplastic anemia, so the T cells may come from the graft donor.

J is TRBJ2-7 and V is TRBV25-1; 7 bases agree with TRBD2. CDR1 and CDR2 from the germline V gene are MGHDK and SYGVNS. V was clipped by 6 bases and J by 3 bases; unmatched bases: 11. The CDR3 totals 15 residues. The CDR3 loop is CASSAGLDSSYEQYF. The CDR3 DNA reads TGTGCCAGCAGCGCCGGACTAGACTCAAGCTACGAGCAGTACTTC.

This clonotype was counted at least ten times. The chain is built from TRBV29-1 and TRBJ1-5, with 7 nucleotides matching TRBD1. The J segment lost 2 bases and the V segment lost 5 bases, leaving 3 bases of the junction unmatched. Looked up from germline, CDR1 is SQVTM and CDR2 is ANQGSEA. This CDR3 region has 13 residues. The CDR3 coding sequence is TGCAGCGTTTTTACAGGGGGCAATCAGCCCCAGCATTTT. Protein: CSVFTGGNQPQHF.

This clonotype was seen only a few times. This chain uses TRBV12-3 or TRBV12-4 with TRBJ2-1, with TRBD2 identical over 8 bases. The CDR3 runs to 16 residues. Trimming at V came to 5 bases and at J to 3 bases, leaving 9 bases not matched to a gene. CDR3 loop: CASSPNRAGGYNEQFF. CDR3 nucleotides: TGTGCCAGCAGTCCCAACCGGGCGGGAGGCTACAATGAGCAGTTCTTC.

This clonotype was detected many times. The CDR3 coding sequence is TGTGCCAGCAGCCGCGCGACAGGGGCGGCAGAGACCCAGTACTTC. Protein product: CASSRATGAAETQYF. The rearrangement joins TRBV4-2 to TRBJ2-5, with 8 bases aligning to TRBD1. The CDR3 contains 15 residues. Germline lookup yields CDR1 LGHNA and CDR2 YNFKEQ. J lost 4 bases, V lost 4 bases, and 8 bases had no gene match.

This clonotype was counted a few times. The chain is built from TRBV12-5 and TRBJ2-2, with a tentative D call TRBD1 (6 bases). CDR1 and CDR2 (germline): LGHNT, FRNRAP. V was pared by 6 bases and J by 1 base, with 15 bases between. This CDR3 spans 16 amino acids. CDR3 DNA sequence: TGTGCTAGTGGCCCCCTCAGGGGCCAGAACACCGGGGAGCTGTTTTTT. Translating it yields CASGPLRGQNTGELFF.

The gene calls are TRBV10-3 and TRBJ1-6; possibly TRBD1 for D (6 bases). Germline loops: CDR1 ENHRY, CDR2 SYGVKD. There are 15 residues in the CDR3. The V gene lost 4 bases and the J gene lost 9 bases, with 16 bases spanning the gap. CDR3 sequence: CAISGRGASGSPLHF. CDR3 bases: TGTGCCATCAGTGGTCGGGGGGCGAGTGGTTCACCCCTCCACTTT.

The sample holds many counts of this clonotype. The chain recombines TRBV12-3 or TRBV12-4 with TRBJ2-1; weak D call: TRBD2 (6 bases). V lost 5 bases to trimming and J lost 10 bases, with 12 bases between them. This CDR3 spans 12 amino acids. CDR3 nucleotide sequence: TGTGCCAGCAGTGGGACTCCCAAAGAGCAGTTCTTC. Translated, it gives CASSGTPKEQFF.

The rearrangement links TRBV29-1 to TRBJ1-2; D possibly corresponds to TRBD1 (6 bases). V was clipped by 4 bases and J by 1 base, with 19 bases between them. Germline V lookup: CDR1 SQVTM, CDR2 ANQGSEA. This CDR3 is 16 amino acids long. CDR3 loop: CSVGGDRREFNYGYTF. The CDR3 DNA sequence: TGCAGCGTTGGTGGTGACAGGCGAGAGTTTAACTATGGCTACACCTTC.

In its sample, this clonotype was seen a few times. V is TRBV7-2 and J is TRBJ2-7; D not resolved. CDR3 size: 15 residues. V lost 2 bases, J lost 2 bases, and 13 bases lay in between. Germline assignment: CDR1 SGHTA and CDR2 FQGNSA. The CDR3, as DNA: TGTGCCAGCAGCTTATTCGGTCTCCTCCCCTACGAGCAGTACTTC. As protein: CASSLFGLLPYEQYF.

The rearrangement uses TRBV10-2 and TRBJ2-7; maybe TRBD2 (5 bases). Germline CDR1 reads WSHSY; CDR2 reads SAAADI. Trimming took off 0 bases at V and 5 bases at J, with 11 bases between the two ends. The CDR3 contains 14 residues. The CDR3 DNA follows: TGCGCCAGCAGTGAGTCATGGGAGTTCCACGAGCAGTACTTC. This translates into CASSESWEFHEQYF.

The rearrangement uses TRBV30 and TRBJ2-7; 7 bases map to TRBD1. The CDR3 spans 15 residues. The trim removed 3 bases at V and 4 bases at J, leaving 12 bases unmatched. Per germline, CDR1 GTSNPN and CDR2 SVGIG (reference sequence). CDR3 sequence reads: CAWSASRDSKYEQYV. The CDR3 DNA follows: TGTGCCTGGAGCGCATCCCGGGACAGCAAGTACGAGCAGTACGTC.

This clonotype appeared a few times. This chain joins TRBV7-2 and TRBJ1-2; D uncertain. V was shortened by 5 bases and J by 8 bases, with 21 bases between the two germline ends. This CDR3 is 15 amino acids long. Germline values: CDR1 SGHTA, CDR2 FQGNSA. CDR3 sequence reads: CASSPDGINSRGYTF. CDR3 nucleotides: TGTGCCAGCAGCCCCGACGGAATTAATTCTCGGGGCTACACCTTC.

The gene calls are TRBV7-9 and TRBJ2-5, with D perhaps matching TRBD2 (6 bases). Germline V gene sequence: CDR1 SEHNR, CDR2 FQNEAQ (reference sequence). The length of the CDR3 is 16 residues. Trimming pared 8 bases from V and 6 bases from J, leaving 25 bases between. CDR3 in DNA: TGTGCCAGCGAAGCACGGGGGACCCCCACGGGAAAGACCCAGTACTTC. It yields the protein CASEARGTPTGKTQYF.

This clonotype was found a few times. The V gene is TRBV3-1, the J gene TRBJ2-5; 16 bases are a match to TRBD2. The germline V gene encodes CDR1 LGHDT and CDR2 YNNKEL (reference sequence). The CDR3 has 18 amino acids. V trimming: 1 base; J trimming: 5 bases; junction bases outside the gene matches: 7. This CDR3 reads CASSQVQGLAGGLETQYF. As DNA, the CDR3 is TGTGCCAGCAGCCAAGTTCAGGGACTAGCGGGAGGGCTGGAGACCCAGTACTTC.

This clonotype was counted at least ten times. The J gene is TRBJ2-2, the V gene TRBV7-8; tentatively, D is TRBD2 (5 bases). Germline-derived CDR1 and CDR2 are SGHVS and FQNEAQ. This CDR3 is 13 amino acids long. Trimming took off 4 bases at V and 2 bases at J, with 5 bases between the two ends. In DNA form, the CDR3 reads TGTGCCAGCAGCTCTAGCAACACCGGGGAGCTGTTTTTT. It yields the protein CASSSSNTGELFF.

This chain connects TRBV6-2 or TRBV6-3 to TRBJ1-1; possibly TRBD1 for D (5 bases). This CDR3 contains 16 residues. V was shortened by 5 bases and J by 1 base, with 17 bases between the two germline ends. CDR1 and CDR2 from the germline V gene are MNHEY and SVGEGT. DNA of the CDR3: TGTGCCAGCAGTCACCACCCACGGGGCCCGAACACTGAAGCTTTCTTT. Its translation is CASSHHPRGPNTEAFF.

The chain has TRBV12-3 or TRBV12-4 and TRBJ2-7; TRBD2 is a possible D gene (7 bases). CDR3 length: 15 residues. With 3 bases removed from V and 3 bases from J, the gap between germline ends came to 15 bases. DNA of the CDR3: TGTGCCAGCAGTTTGAGGCGGGGGACATTCTACGAGCAGTACTTC. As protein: CASSLRRGTFYEQYF.

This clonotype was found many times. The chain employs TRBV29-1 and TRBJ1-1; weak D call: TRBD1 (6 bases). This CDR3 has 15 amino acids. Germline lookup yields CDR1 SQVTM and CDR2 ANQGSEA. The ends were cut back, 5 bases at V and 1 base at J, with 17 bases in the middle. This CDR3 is CSVRRPSTGNTEAFF. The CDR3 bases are TGCAGCGTTCGACGCCCGTCGACAGGGAACACTGAAGCTTTCTTT.

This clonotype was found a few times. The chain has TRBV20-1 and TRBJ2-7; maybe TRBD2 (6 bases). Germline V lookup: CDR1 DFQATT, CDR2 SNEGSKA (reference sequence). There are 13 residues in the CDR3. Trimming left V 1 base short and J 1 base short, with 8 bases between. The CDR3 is CSARGEDSYEQYV. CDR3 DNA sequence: TGCAGTGCTAGAGGGGAGGATTCCTACGAGCAGTACGTC.